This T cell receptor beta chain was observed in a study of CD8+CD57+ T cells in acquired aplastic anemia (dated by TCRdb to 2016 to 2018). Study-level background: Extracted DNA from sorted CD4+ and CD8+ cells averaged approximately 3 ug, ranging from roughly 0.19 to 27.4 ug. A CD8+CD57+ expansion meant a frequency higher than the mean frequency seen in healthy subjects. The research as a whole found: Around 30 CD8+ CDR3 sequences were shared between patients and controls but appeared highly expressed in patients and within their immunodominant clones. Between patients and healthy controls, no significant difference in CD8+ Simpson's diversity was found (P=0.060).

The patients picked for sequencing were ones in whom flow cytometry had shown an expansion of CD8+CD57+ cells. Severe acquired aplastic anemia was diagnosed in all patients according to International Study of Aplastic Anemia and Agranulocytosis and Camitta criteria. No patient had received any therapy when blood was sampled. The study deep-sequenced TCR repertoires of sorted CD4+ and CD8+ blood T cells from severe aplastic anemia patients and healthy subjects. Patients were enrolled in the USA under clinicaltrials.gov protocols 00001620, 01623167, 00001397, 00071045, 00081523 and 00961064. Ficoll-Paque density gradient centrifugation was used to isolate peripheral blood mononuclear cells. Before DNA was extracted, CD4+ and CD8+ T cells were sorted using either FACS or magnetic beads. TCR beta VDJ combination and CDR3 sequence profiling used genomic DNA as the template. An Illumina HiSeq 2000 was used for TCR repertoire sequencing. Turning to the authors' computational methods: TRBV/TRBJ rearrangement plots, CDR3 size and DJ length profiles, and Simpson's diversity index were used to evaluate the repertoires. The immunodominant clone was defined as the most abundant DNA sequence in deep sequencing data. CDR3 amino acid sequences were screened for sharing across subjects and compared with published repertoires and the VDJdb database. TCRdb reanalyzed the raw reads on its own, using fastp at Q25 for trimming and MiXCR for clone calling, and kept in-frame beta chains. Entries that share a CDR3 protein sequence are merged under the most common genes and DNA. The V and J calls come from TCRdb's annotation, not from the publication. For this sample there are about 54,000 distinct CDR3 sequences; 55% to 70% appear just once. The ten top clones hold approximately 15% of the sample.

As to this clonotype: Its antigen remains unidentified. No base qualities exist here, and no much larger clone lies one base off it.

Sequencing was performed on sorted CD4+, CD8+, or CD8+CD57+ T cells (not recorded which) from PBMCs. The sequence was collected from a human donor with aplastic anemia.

CDR3 sequence: CASSRGSGTAYEQYF. The sequenced DNA: TGTGCCAGTAGTAGAGGATCCGGGACAGCCTACGAGCAGTACTTC. The sequence links TRBV19 to TRBJ2-7; 7 central bases correspond to TRBD1. Taken from the germline V gene (reference sequence), the CDR1 and CDR2 loops are LNHDA and SQIVND. Spanning cysteine to phenylalanine, the CDR3 consists of 15 amino acids. CDR3 DNA only is kept here, 45 bases in frame from base 1. Trimmed from V: 4 bases; trimmed from J: 2 bases; junction bases lacking a gene match: 8.